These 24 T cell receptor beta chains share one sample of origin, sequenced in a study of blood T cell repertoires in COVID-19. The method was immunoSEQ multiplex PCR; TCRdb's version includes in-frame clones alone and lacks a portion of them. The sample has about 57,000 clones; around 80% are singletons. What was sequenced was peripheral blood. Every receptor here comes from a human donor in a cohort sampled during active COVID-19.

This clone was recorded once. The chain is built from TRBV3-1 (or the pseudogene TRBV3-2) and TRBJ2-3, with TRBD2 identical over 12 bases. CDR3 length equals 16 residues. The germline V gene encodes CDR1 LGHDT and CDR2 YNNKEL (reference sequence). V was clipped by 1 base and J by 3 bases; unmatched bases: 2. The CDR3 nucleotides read TGTGCCAGCAGCCAAGCACTAGCGGGAGGTACAGATACGCAGTATTTT. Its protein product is CASSQALAGGTDTQYF.

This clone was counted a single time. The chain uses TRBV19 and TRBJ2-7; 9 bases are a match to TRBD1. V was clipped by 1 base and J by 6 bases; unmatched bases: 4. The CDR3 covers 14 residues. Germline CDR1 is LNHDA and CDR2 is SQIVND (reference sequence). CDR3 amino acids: CASSIGTGEGEQYF. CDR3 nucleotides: TGTGCCAGTAGTATAGGGACAGGGGAGGGCGAGCAGTACTTC.

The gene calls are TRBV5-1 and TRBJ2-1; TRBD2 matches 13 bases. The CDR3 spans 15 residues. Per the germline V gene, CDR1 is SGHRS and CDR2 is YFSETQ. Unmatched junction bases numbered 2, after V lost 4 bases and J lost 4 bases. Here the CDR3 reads CASSEGLAGYNEQFF. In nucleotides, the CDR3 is TGCGCCAGCAGCGAGGGACTAGCGGGGTACAATGAGCAGTTCTTC.

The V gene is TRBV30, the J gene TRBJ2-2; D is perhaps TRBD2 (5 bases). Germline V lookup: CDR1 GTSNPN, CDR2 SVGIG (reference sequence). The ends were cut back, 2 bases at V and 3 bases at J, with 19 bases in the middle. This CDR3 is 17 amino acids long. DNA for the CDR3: TGTGCCTGGAGTACCCCCCACGGAGGCCTGGACACCGGGGAGCTGTTTTTT. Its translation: CAWSTPHGGLDTGELFF.

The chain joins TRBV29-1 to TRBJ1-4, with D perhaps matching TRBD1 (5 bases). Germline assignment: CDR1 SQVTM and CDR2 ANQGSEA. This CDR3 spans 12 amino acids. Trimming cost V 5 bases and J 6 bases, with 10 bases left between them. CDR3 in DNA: TGCAGCGTTCGGCAGGGTTATGAAAAACTGTTTTTT. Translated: CSVRQGYEKLFF.

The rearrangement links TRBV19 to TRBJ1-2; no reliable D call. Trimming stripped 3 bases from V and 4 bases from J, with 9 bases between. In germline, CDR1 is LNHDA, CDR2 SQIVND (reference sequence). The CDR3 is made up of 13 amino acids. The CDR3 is CASSIGRTYGYTF. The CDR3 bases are TGTGCCAGTAGTATCGGGAGAACCTATGGCTACACCTTC.

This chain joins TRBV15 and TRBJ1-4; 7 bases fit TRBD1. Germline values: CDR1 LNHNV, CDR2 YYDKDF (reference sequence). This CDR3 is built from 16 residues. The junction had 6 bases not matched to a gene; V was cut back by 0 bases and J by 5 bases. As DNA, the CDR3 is TGTGCCACCAGCAGAGATTACACAGGGGCCAATGAAAAACTGTTTTTT. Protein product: CATSRDYTGANEKLFF. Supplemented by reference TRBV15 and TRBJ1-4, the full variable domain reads DAMVIQNPRYQVTQFGKPVTLSCSQTLNHNVMYWYQQKSSQAPKLLFHYYDKDFNNEADTPDNFQSRRPNTSFCFLDIRSPGLGDTAMYLCATSRDYTGANEKLFFGSGTQLSVL.

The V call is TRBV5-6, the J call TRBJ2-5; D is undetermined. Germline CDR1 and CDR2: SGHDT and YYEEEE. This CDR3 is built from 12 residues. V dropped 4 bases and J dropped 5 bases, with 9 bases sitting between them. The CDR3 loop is CASSPGHETQYF. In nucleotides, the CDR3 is TGTGCCAGCAGCCCCGGTCACGAGACCCAGTACTTC.

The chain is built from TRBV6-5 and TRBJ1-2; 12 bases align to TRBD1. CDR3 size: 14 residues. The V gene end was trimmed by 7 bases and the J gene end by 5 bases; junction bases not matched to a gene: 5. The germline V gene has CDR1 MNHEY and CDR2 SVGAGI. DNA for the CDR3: TGTGCCAGCATTCCGGGACAGGGGGCTTATGGCTACACCTTC. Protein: CASIPGQGAYGYTF.

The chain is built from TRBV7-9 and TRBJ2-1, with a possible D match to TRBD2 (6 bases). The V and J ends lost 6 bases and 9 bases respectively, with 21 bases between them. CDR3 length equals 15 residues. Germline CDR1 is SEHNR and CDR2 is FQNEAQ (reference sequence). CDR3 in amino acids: CASRTVGSSALEQFF. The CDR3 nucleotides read TGTGCCAGCAGGACTGTCGGGAGTTCGGCCCTTGAGCAGTTCTTC. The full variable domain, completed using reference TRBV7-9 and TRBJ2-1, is DTGVSQNPRHKITKRGQNVTFRCDPISEHNRLYWYRQTLGQGPEFLTYFQNEAQLEKSRLLSDRFSAERPKGSFSTLEIQRTEQGDSAMYLCASRTVGSSALEQFFGPGTRLTVL.

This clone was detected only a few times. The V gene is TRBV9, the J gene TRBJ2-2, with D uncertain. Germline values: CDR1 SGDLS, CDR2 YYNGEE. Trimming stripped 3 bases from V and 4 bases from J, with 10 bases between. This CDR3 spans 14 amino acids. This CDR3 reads CASSALVGTGELFF. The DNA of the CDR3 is TGTGCCAGCAGCGCCCTAGTGGGCACCGGGGAGCTGTTTTTT.

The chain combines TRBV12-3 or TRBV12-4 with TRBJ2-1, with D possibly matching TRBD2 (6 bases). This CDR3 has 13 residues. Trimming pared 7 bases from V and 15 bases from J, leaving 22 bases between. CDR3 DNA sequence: TGTGCCAGCACCATTGACTTTCCGGGAGTGGGGTTCTTC. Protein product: CASTIDFPGVGFF.

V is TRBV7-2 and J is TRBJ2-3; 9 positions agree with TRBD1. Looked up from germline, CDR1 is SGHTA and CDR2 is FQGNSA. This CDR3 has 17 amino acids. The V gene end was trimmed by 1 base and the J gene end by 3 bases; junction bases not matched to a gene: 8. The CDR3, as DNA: TGTGCCAGCAGCTTAGTGGGACAGGGTGTGTTTACAGATACGCAGTATTTT. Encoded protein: CASSLVGQGVFTDTQYF.

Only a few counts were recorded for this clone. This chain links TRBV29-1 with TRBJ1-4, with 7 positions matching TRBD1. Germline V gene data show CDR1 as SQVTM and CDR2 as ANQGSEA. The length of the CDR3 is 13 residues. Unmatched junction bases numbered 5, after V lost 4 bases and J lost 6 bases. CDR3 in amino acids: CSVVGTDYEKLFF. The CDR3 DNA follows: TGCAGCGTTGTGGGGACAGACTATGAAAAACTGTTTTTT.

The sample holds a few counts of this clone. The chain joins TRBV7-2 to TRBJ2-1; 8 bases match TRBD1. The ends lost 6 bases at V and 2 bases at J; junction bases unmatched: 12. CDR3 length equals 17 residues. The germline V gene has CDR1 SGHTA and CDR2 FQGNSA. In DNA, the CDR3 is TGTGCCAGCAGACCTGCGTTTTCAGGGGGCGCCTACAATGAGCAGTTCTTC. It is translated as CASRPAFSGGAYNEQFF.

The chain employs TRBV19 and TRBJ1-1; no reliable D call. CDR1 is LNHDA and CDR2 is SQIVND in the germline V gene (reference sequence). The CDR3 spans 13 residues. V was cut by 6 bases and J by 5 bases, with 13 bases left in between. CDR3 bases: TGTGCCAGTAGGCTGGGAGTGGAGACTGAAGCTTTCTTT. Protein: CASRLGVETEAFF.

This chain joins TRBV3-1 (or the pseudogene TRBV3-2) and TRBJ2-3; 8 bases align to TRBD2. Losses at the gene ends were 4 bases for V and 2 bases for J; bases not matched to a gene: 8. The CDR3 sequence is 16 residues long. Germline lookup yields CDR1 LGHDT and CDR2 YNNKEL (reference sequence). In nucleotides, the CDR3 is TGTGCCAGCAGCCCCATAGCGGGGAATCCCACAGATACGCAGTATTTT. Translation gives CASSPIAGNPTDTQYF.

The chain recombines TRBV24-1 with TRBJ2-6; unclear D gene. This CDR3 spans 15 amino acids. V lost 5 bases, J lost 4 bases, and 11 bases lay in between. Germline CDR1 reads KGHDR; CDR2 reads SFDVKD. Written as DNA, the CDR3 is TGTGCCACCAGTGCGAGTGGTTCAGGGGCCAACGTCCTGACTTTC. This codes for CATSASGSGANVLTF.

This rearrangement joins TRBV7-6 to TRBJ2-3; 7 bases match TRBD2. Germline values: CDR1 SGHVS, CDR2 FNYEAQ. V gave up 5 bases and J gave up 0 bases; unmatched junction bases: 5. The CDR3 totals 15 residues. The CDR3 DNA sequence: TGTGCCAGCAGCATAGAGGGACTAAGCACAGATACGCAGTATTTT. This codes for CASSIEGLSTDTQYF.

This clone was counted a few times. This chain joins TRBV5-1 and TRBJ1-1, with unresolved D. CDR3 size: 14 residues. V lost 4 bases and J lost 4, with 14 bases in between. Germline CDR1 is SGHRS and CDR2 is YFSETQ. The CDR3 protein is CASSLRGYGTEAFF. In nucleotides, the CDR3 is TGCGCCAGCAGCCTTAGAGGGTACGGCACTGAAGCTTTCTTT.

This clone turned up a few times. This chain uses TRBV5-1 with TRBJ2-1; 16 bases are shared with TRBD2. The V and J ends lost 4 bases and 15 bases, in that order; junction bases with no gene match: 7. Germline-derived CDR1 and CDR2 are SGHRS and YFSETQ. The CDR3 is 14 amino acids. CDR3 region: CASSPGLAGGRGFF. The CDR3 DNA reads TGCGCCAGCAGCCCGGGACTAGCGGGAGGGAGGGGGTTCTTC. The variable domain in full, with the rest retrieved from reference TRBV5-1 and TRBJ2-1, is KAGVTQTPRYLIKTRGQQVTLSCSPISGHRSVSWYQQTPGQGLQFLFEYFSETQRNKGNFPGRFSGRQFSNSRSEMNVSTLELGDSALYLCASSPGLAGGRGFFGPGTRLTVL.

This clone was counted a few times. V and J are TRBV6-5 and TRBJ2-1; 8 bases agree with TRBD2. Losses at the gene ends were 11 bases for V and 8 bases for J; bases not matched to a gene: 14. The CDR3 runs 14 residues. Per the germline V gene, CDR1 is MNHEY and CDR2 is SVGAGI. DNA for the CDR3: TGTGCCGCCAGGCTAGCGGGCTCAAGGGATGAGCAGTTCTTC. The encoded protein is CAARLAGSRDEQFF.

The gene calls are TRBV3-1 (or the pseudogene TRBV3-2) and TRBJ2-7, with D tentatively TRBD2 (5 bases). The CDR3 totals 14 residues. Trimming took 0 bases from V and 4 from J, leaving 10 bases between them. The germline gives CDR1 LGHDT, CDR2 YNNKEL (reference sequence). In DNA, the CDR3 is TGTGCCAGCAGCCAAGATCCTACGGGGTACGAGCAGTACTTC. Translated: CASSQDPTGYEQYF.

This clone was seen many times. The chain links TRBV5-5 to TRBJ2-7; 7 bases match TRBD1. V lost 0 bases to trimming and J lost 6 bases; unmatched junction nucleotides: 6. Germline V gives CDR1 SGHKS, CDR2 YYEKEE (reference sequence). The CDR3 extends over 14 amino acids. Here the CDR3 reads CASSLEGAVVEQYF. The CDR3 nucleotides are TGTGCCAGCAGCTTGGAGGGGGCGGTCGTCGAGCAGTACTTC.